This T cell receptor (beta chain) stems from a study of T cell changes during pregnancy in multiple sclerosis. This clone was counted once. The junction had 8 bases not matched to a gene; V was cut back by 5 bases and J by 4 bases. The CDR3 sequence is 15 residues long. Germline CDR1 is PRHDT and CDR2 is FYEKMQ (reference sequence). Sequencing was performed with immunoSEQ multiplex PCR; in TCRdb, only in-frame clones are kept and a portion is missing. The sample lists approximately 50,000 clones; approximately 90% were seen once. The origin of this receptor is a female donor with multiple sclerosis, enrolled in a pregnancy study. Sequenced here: CD8+ T cells from peripheral blood mononuclear cells, sampled after pregnancy. The chain is built from TRBV13 and TRBJ2-3; 8 positions agree with TRBD1. CDR3 region: CASSPGDRSPDTQYF. The CDR3 region has the DNA TGTGCCAGCAGCCCTGGGGACAGGTCCCCAGATACGCAGTATTTT. Full variable domain (outside the CDR3, taken from reference TRBV13 and TRBJ2-3): AAGVIQSPRHLIKEKRETATLKCYPIPRHDTVYWYQQGPGQDPQFLISFYEKMQSDKGSIPDRFSAQQFSDYHSELNMSSLELGDSALYFCASSPGDRSPDTQYFGPGTRLTVL.